This T cell receptor beta chain came from a study of shared clonotypes between healthy human individuals. Study findings and constraints: Represented diversity, genetic and exposure-history alike, was limited by few donors. Researchers sampled blood only, noting tissue repertoires likely differ. Against clonotypes common to all four donors, non-shared ones had lower generation probabilities. Generally, naive subsets (rather than memory subsets) showed larger estimated richness.

This clone was detected once. The antigen is unknown. V was pared by 0 bases and J by 4 bases, with 19 bases between. This CDR3 is built from 17 residues. Germline V gene lookup returns CDR1 SGHTS and CDR2 YDEGEE. Here immunoSEQ multiplex PCR was the method, and the copy in TCRdb shows in-frame clones only, minus some. Altogether about 2.5 million clones are present, around 93% being singletons, with the ten largest covering 0.37%. Sequences were obtained from naive CD4+ T cells from PBMCs. This sample's subset: CD45RA+ positively selected. This TCR derives from a young man in good health. Some clones in this sample may be carry-over from other donors' samples. This chain joins TRBV5-8 and TRBJ1-2; D gene ambiguous. The CDR3 DNA follows: TGTGCCAGCAGCTTGGCGGGAGGGCCCAGGACCCGCTATGGCTACACCTTC. Its protein product is CASSLAGGPRTRYGYTF.